This T cell receptor beta chain was found in a study of blood T cell repertoires in COVID-19. Overall study: Samples of COVID-19 (acute and convalescent) were obtained from the United States, Italy and Spain. T cells, B-cell-depleted T cells, or PBMCs supplied cDNA or gDNA.

The CDR3 length is 15 residues. CDR1 and CDR2 (germline): SGDLS, YYNGEE. The V and J ends lost 0 bases and 5 bases respectively, with 14 bases between them. In the authors' workflow: Estimation of nucleated cell counts was performed using reference gene primer amplification. This table comes from immunoSEQ multiplex PCR, and its TCRdb copy is limited to in-frame clones, with some not included. V and J calls and clone size come straight from that table; D and trimming were deduced from the DNA. The sample contains more than 95,000 clones, approximately 90% of which appear only once. The TCR sequence derives from a woman of 80 years or more with acute or convalescent COVID-19. The chain is built from TRBV9 and TRBJ1-1; D is unclear. The specimen was peripheral blood. CDR3 residues: CASSVGATIRTEAFF. The CDR3 DNA follows: TGTGCCAGCAGCGTAGGTGCCACAATTCGAACTGAAGCTTTCTTT. Looking up the rest from reference TRBV9 and TRBJ1-1 gives the full variable domain: DSGVTQTPKHLITATGQRVTLRCSPRSGDLSVYWYQQSLDQGLQFLIQYYNGEERAKGNILERFSAQQFPDLHSELNLSSLELGDSALYFCASSVGATIRTEAFFGQGTRLTVV.